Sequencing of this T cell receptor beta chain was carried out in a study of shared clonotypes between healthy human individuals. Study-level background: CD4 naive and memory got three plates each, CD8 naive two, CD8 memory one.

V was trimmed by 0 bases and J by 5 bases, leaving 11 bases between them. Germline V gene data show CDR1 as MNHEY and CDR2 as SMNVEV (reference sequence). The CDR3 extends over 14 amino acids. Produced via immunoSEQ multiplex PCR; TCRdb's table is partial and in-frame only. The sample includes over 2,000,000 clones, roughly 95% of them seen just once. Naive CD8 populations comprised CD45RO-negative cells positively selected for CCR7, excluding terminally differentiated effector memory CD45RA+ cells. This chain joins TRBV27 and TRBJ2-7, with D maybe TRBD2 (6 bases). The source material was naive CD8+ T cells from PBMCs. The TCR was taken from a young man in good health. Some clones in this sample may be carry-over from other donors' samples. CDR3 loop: CASSLSGDLDEQYF. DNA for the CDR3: TGTGCCAGCAGTTTATCGGGGGACTTAGACGAGCAGTACTTC.